Only a few counts were recorded for the clone carrying this TCR beta chain. Authors' analysis steps: Quantification of nucleated cells was approximated via reference gene primer amplification. Generated by immunoSEQ multiplex PCR, the TCRdb table keeps only in-frame clones and is missing some. V and J calls and clone size are as listed in that table; D and trimming were resolved from the DNA. The data show more than 200,000 clones, around 83% seen once. V lost 2 bases and J lost 9; bases outside the gene matches: 1. This CDR3 spans 12 amino acids. Germline-derived CDR1 and CDR2 are MDHEN and SYDVKM. This record belongs to a study of blood T cell repertoires in COVID-19. About the research overall: Collection of acute and convalescent COVID-19 samples took place in the United States, Italy and Spain. From T cells, B-cell-depleted T cells, or PBMCs came the material, which was cDNA or gDNA.

The chain recombines TRBV28 with TRBJ1-5; 7 positions agree with TRBD1. This TCR came from a woman in her forties or fifties with acute or convalescent COVID-19. Input material: peripheral blood. The DNA of the CDR3 is TGTGCCAGCAGTTTACGGGACAGGCCCCAGCATTTT. Protein: CASSLRDRPQHF.